Listed here are 16 T cell receptor beta chains from one sample, sequenced in a study of cytomegalovirus exposure and HLA in healthy donors. 60 Vbeta and 13 Jbeta primers were used in PCR. Libraries were prepared by immunoSEQ multiplex PCR; TCRdb keeps only in-frame clonotypes and omits some of them. The table lists 250,000 to 300,000 clones, around 90% of them singletons. The sample consisted of PBMCs. These receptors were obtained from a girl aged 2 to 9 in good health and CMV-seronegative.

The chain couples TRBV6-4 to TRBJ1-2; D perhaps matches TRBD1 (5 bases). This CDR3 comprises 17 residues. V dropped 2 bases and J dropped 4 bases, with 20 bases sitting between them. Germline V gives CDR1 MRHNA, CDR2 SNTAGT. As DNA, the CDR3 is TGTGCCAGCAGTGACACCCTTGACAGAATCCATTGCTATGGCTACACCTTC. Protein sequence: CASSDTLDRIHCYGYTF.

The rearrangement joins TRBV13 to TRBJ1-1, with 10 bases fitting TRBD1. The CDR3 totals 16 residues. V lost 0 bases to trimming and J lost 4 bases; unmatched junction nucleotides: 5. Germline values: CDR1 PRHDT, CDR2 FYEKMQ (reference sequence). The CDR3 loop is CASSLGGQGTLTEAFF. Written as DNA, the CDR3 is TGTGCCAGCAGCTTAGGGGGACAGGGGACCCTCACTGAAGCTTTCTTT.

The rearrangement links TRBV4-1 to TRBJ2-5, with a weak D call TRBD2 (6 bases). Germline-derived CDR1 and CDR2 are MGHRA and YSYEKL. The CDR3 is made up of 18 amino acids. The V end was cut by 1 base, the J end by 0 bases, with 18 bases between. The DNA of the CDR3 is TGCGCCAGCAGCCAAGTGGTAGTCGGGAGTTTAAACCAAGAGACCCAGTACTTC. This gives the protein CASSQVVVGSLNQETQYF.

This chain joins TRBV9 and TRBJ2-3; 13 bases line up with TRBD2. Germline CDR1 is SGDLS and CDR2 is YYNGEE. The J segment lost 1 base and the V segment lost 4 bases, leaving 6 bases of the junction unmatched. The CDR3 loop spans 17 amino acids. CDR3 region: CASSLRTSGGRTDTQYF. For the CDR3, the DNA is TGTGCCAGCAGCCTCCGGACTAGCGGGGGACGCACAGATACGCAGTATTTT.

This sequence joins TRBV6-1 and TRBJ2-5; 7 bases are shared with TRBD2. Germline V lookup: CDR1 MNHNS, CDR2 SASEGT. The CDR3 totals 13 residues. Trimming removed 8 bases from V and 4 bases from J; junction bases left unmatched: 7. The CDR3 reads CASSAGRVETQYF. The CDR3 DNA is TGTGCCAGCTCAGCGGGACGAGTAGAGACCCAGTACTTC.

This chain uses TRBV30 with TRBJ1-5; 7 bases line up with TRBD1. The CDR3 consists of 14 residues. The germline gives CDR1 GTSNPN, CDR2 SVGIG (reference sequence). The trim removed 4 bases at V and 1 base at J, leaving 4 bases unmatched. The CDR3 nucleotides are TGTGCCTGGAAAGAAGGGGGCAGCAATCAGCCCCAGCATTTT. Translation gives CAWKEGGSNQPQHF.

This clone was seen only a few times. The chain links TRBV6-1 to TRBJ2-5, with 12 positions matching TRBD2. Germline loops: CDR1 MNHNS, CDR2 SASEGT. The CDR3 consists of 17 residues. The trim removed 8 bases at V and 2 bases at J, leaving 12 bases unmatched. The CDR3 coding sequence is TGTGCCAGCCGTGGCCTAGCGGGAGGGTTTACACAAGAGACCCAGTACTTC. It specifies CASRGLAGGFTQETQYF.

The rearrangement joins TRBV6-1 to TRBJ1-1; tentative D call: TRBD1 (5 bases). The CDR3 runs 14 residues. CDR1 MNHNS and CDR2 SASEGT come from the germline V gene. Trimming took 5 bases from V and 1 from J, leaving 11 bases between them. The CDR3 sequence is CASSTPGGNTEAFF. The CDR3 DNA reads as TGTGCCAGCAGTACCCCGGGGGGGAACACTGAAGCTTTCTTT.

The chain carries TRBV5-4 and TRBJ2-5, with D possibly TRBD2 on 7 matching bases. Germline values: CDR1 SGHNT, CDR2 YYREEE (reference sequence). V dropped 0 bases and J dropped 4 bases, with 16 bases sitting between them. This CDR3 region has 16 residues. The CDR3, as DNA: TGTGCCAGCAGCTTGGACCGAGGGGGGGGCAGAGAGACCCAGTACTTC. This codes for CASSLDRGGGRETQYF.

The rearrangement uses TRBV5-1 and TRBJ1-4, with D unresolved. V lost 1 base, J lost 0 bases, and 4 bases lay in between. This CDR3 has 14 residues. Germline CDR1 reads SGHRS; CDR2 reads YFSETQ. The CDR3: CASSLTATNEKLFF. The CDR3 DNA follows: TGCGCCAGCAGCTTGACGGCAACTAATGAAAAACTGTTTTTT.

This sequence joins TRBV5-1 and TRBJ2-2; D call uncertain. CDR1 SGHRS and CDR2 YFSETQ come from the germline V gene. This CDR3 has 15 amino acids. Trimming took off 3 bases at V and 5 bases at J, with 14 bases between the two ends. The CDR3 loop reads CASSSKSAVTGELFF. CDR3 bases: TGCGCCAGCAGCTCCAAATCCGCGGTAACCGGGGAGCTGTTTTTT.

The CDR3, as DNA: TGTGCCACCACCGGGACAGGGGTCTACGAGCAGTACTTC. Translated, it gives CATTGTGVYEQYF. The V gene is TRBV10-3, the J gene TRBJ2-7; 10 bases align to TRBD1. Trimming removed 10 bases from V and 3 bases from J; junction bases left unmatched: 6. Germline CDR1 and CDR2: ENHRY and SYGVKD. This CDR3 region has 13 residues.

Points on this clone: The same CDR3 also results from other DNA sequences found in this sample. The chain recombines TRBV9 with TRBJ2-1; 13 positions agree with TRBD2. The trim removed 3 bases at V and 6 bases at J, leaving 0 bases unmatched. Germline lookup yields CDR1 SGDLS and CDR2 YYNGEE. This CDR3 comprises 14 residues. CDR3 loop: CASSGLAGGNEQFF. CDR3 DNA: TGTGCCAGCAGCGGACTAGCGGGGGGCAATGAGCAGTTCTTC.

V usage is TRBV28 and J usage is TRBJ1-6; D not resolved. Germline CDR1 is MDHEN and CDR2 is SYDVKM. The CDR3 loop spans 14 amino acids. Trimming pared 5 bases from V and 0 bases from J, leaving 5 bases between. The CDR3 bases are TGTGCCAGCAGTGCGAGCTCCTATAATTCACCCCTCCACTTT. Protein sequence: CASSASSYNSPLHF. The whole variable domain, filled in from reference TRBV28 and TRBJ1-6, reads DVKVTQSSRYLVKRTGEKVFLECVQDMDHENMFWYRQDPGLGLRLIYFSYDVKMKEKGDIPEGYSVSREKKERFSLILESASTNQTSMYLCASSASSYNSPLHFGNGTRLTVT.

The J gene is TRBJ2-3, the V gene TRBV4-1, with 9 bases identical to TRBD2. CDR3 length: 19 residues. The V segment lost 2 bases and the J segment 2 bases; nucleotides outside the gene matches: 14. CDR1 is MGHRA, CDR2 YSYEKL, per germline. CDR3 amino acids: CASSQLRGGRGRDTDTQYF. As DNA, the CDR3 is TGCGCCAGCAGCCAATTGCGGGGGGGGAGGGGAAGGGACACAGATACGCAGTATTTT.

The CDR3 loop reads CASILAGTYNEQFF. The CDR3 nucleotides are TGTGCCAGCATTCTGGCCGGGACCTACAATGAGCAGTTCTTC. The chain combines TRBV6-1 with TRBJ2-1, with D possibly being TRBD2 (5 bases). Germline-derived CDR1 and CDR2 are MNHNS and SASEGT. The CDR3 runs 14 residues. V was cut by 7 bases and J by 2 bases, with 12 bases left in between.